The text below deals with one T cell receptor beta chain. Its target is not known. Using immunoSEQ multiplex PCR, the repertoire was profiled, and TCRdb retains in-frame clones only, with some absent. The sample includes some 60,000 clones, around 87% of them seen just once. CDR1 and CDR2 from the germline V gene are MNHEY and SMNVEV (reference sequence). The V and J ends lost 8 bases and 5 bases respectively, with 7 bases between them. There are 10 residues in the CDR3. The record originates from a study of a mutant IDH1 vaccine in newly diagnosed glioma. Study summary: The therapy given earlier, which was standard therapy, consisted of radiotherapy, temozolomide, or both, and most of the patients received both.

Findings of the study overall: Induction of immune responses by the vaccine occurred in about 95% of patients.

The sample's time point: week 23, last vaccination. The content of each vaccine dose was 300 ug of mutant IDH1 20-mer peptide, and topical imiquimod accompanied it. The receptor was derived from a man aged 40-55 years with glioma. The sequences come from PBMCs, collected from a glioma patient whose treatment included an IDH1 peptide vaccine. V and J are TRBV27 and TRBJ2-7; D uncertain. In DNA, the CDR3 is TGTGCCAGCGGCTTACACGAGCAGTACTTC. As protein: CASGLHEQYF.